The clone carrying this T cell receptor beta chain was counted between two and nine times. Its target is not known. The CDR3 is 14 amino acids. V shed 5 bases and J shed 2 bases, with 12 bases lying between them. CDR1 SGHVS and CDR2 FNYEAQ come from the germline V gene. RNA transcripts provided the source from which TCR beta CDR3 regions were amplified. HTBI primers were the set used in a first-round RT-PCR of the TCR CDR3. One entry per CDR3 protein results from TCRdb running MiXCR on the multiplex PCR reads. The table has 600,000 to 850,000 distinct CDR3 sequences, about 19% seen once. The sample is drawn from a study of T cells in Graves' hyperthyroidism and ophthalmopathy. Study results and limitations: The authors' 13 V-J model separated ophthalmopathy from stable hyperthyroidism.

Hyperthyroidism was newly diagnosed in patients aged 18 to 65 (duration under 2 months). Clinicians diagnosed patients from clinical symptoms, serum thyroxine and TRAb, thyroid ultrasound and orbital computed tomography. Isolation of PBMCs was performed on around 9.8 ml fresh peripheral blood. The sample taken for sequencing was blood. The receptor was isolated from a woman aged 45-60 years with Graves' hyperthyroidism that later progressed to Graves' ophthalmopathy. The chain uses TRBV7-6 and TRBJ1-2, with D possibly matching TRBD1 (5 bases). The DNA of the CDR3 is TGTGCCAGCAGCAGGGACGGAGGAAACTATGGCTACACCTTC. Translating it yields CASSRDGGNYGYTF.